The rows below give T cell receptor beta chains drawn from one sample of a study of blood T cells in healthy people across ages. One entry per CDR3 protein, called by TCRdb with MiXCR from the 5' RACE reads. The data hold roughly 800,000 distinct CDR3 sequences, with 55% to 70% observed a single time. Sequencing was performed on blood. These receptors were obtained from a man aged 30 to 39 in good health. Each CDR3 is given with its conserved first and last residue. The order of the fields is clone size, J gene, V gene, D gene, CDR3 protein, CDR3 DNA. D genes are given only for firm matches. Expanded clones are given a class, and other clones once, few, many or no size at all.

few,TRBJ2-5,TRBV6-5,.,CASSYNPLRFGGQYF,TGTGCCAGCAGTTACAACCCGCTCCGGTTTGGGGGGCAGTACTTC
.,TRBJ2-3,TRBV6-6,TRBD2,CASSPPPGLATDTQYF,TGTGCCAGCAGCCCTCCCCCGGGACTAGCAACAGATACGCAGTATTTT
.,TRBJ1-4,TRBV6-2/TRBV6-3,.,CASSDSSRGEKLFF,TGTGCCAGCAGTGACTCCTCGAGGGGCGAAAAACTGTTTTTT
once,TRBJ1-1,TRBV27,.,CASSLSEWTEAFF,TGTGCCAGCAGTTTATCCGAGTGGACTGAAGCTTTCTTT
.,TRBJ2-7,TRBV2,TRBD2,CASGWATSGYEQYF,TGTGCCAGCGGGTGGGCGACTAGCGGATACGAGCAGTACTTC
once,TRBJ2-1,TRBV15,TRBD1,CATSRYTGTGSHEQFF,TGTGCCACCAGCAGATACACCGGGACAGGGTCGCATGAGCAGTTCTTC
.,TRBJ2-1,TRBV13,.,CASSRGTDEQFF,TGTGCCAGCAGCCGGGGGACAGATGAGCAGTTCTTC
.,TRBJ2-7,TRBV29-1,TRBD2,CSVEEPVAGAYEQYF,TGCAGCGTTGAAGAACCTGTAGCGGGAGCCTACGAGCAGTACTTC
few,TRBJ1-2,TRBV6-2/TRBV6-3,TRBD1,CASSYRDRSIYGYTF,TGTGCCAGCAGTTACCGGGACAGGAGTATCTATGGCTACACCTTC
.,TRBJ2-1,TRBV27,.,CASSSNPRGYNEQFF,TGTGCCAGCAGCTCTAATCCACGGGGGTACAATGAGCAGTTCTTC
.,TRBJ2-7,TRBV4-2,.,CASSHPTGVPFEQYF,TGTGCCAGCAGCCACCCGACCGGAGTTCCTTTCGAGCAGTACTTC
.,TRBJ1-2,TRBV30,.,CAWSVGGGYTF,TGTGCCTGGAGTGTAGGGGGAGGCTACACCTTC
.,TRBJ1-1,TRBV14,TRBD1,CACSQVGTVLTNTEAFF,TGTGCCTGCAGCCAAGTTGGGACAGTGCTAACGAACACTGAAGCTTTCTTT
.,TRBJ2-7,TRBV9,.,CASSSSARDTSYEQYF,TGTGCCAGCAGCTCCAGCGCGCGGGACACTTCCTACGAGCAGTACTTC
.,TRBJ2-7,TRBV10-3,.,CAISEIFDNSYEQYF,TGTGCCATCAGTGAAATTTTTGACAACTCCTACGAGCAGTACTTC
few,TRBJ2-1,TRBV7-2,.,CASSFRGGLLFF,TGTGCCAGCAGCTTCCGAGGCGGGCTTTTGTTCTTC
.,TRBJ2-3,TRBV20-1,.,CSALGLRTDTQYF,TGCAGTGCTCTGGGACTTCGCACAGATACGCAGTATTTT
few,TRBJ2-5,TRBV12-3/TRBV12-4,.,CASSLAHGETQYF,TGTGCCAGCAGTTTAGCCCACGGGGAGACCCAGTACTTC
.,TRBJ1-5,TRBV20-1,TRBD1,CSASRTAGGGNQPQHF,TGCAGTGCTAGTCGCACCGCAGGGGGGGGCAATCAGCCCCAGCATTTT
.,TRBJ2-4,TRBV20-1,.,CSYAGGLAKNIQYF,TGCAGTTACGCTGGCGGTTTAGCCAAAAACATTCAGTACTTC
.,TRBJ2-3,TRBV12-3/TRBV12-4,TRBD2,CASSFSLAGRTDTQYF,TGTGCCAGCAGTTTTTCTCTAGCGGGCCGTACAGATACGCAGTATTTT
.,TRBJ2-7,TRBV5-1,.,CASSLAVGGPTYEQYF,TGCGCCAGCAGCCTGGCGGTGGGGGGCCCTACCTACGAGCAGTACTTC
.,TRBJ1-1,TRBV15,TRBD1,CATQGAGSNTEAFF,TGTGCCACTCAGGGGGCAGGGTCGAACACTGAAGCTTTCTTT
few,TRBJ2-1,TRBV28,.,CASSLFRDTQTQFF,TGTGCCAGCAGTTTATTCCGGGACACCCAAACCCAGTTCTTC
.,TRBJ2-1,TRBV7-9,.,CASSLGTSLFGGTYNEQFF,TGTGCCAGCAGCTTAGGGACCAGCCTTTTTGGCGGGACCTACAATGAGCAGTTCTTC
.,TRBJ1-4,TRBV12-3/TRBV12-4,.,CASSSSREGIDEKLFF,TGTGCCAGCAGTTCCTCCCGGGAGGGAATCGATGAAAAACTGTTTTTT
.,TRBJ2-7,TRBV4-2,TRBD2,CASSQEGTSGSSYEQYF,TGTGCCAGCAGCCAAGAAGGCACTAGCGGAAGCTCCTACGAGCAGTACTTC
.,TRBJ2-3,TRBV12-3/TRBV12-4,TRBD1,CASRRGQGTDTQYF,TGTGCCAGCAGGAGGGGGCAAGGCACAGATACGCAGTATTTT
few,TRBJ2-1,TRBV6-5,.,CASRPGQSRGGTEQFF,TGTGCCAGCAGGCCAGGACAGTCGCGTGGGGGCACTGAGCAGTTCTTC
.,TRBJ2-7,TRBV10-3,TRBD2,CAISEAGTSGEQYF,TGTGCCATCAGTGAGGCCGGGACTAGCGGCGAGCAGTACTTC
.,TRBJ2-7,TRBV5-1,TRBD2,CASSTSGASYEQYF,TGCGCCAGCAGTACTAGCGGGGCCTCCTACGAGCAGTACTTC
.,TRBJ2-3,TRBV30,.,CAWSVLGGTQYF,TGTGCCTGGAGTGTACTGGGGGGTACGCAGTATTTT
.,TRBJ1-5,TRBV5-1,.,CASSLAPIDGQPQHF,TGCGCCAGCAGCTTGGCTCCTATCGACGGGCAGCCCCAGCATTTT
.,TRBJ2-7,TRBV15,.,CATSRDWVDLRYNEQYF,TGTGCCACCAGCAGAGATTGGGTGGACCTTCGTTACAATGAGCAGTACTTC
.,TRBJ1-2,TRBV6-6,TRBD1,CASRQGQGNYGYTF,TGTGCCAGCCGGCAGGGACAGGGCAACTATGGCTACACCTTC
.,TRBJ2-1,TRBV20-1,TRBD2,CSAPGLAGVYSYNEQFF,TGCAGTGCACCGGGACTAGCGGGAGTATACTCCTACAATGAGCAGTTCTTC
.,TRBJ2-7,TRBV4-2,TRBD1,CASSLNPGQATEQYF,TGTGCCAGCAGCCTAAATCCGGGACAGGCTACCGAGCAGTACTTC
.,TRBJ1-5,TRBV2,TRBD1,CASNLGQLNQPQHF,TGTGCCAGCAACCTGGGACAGCTAAATCAGCCCCAGCATTTT
.,TRBJ2-1,TRBV6-2/TRBV6-3,.,CASTLTGSSYNEQFF,TGTGCCAGCACCCTTACAGGGTCCTCCTACAATGAGCAGTTCTTC
many,TRBJ2-1,TRBV20-1,.,CSAWDSTDNEQFF,TGCAGTGCTTGGGACTCCACGGACAATGAGCAGTTCTTC
.,TRBJ2-7,TRBV20-1,TRBD1,CSARDPNRGYGYEQYF,TGCAGTGCTAGAGATCCGAACAGGGGGTATGGCTACGAGCAGTACTTC
.,TRBJ2-7,TRBV11-1,TRBD2,CASSLMAGGPSYEQYF,TGTGCCAGCAGCTTAATGGCGGGGGGGCCGTCTTACGAGCAGTACTTC
few,TRBJ2-1,TRBV7-6,.,CASSSDDMAKFF,TGTGCCAGCAGCAGCGACGATATGGCCAAGTTCTTC
.,TRBJ2-5,TRBV10-3,TRBD2,CAIKVAGGREQYF,TGTGCCATCAAAGTAGCGGGAGGTCGGGAGCAGTACTTC
.,TRBJ2-1,TRBV28,TRBD2,CASSSPGLAGAKQFF,TGTGCCAGCAGTTCCCCGGGACTAGCGGGAGCCAAGCAGTTCTTC
.,TRBJ1-2,TRBV3-1,.,CASSPLLTANYGYTF,TGTGCCAGCAGCCCTCTCTTGACAGCGAACTATGGCTACACCTTC
.,TRBJ2-6,TRBV29-1,TRBD1,CSFARQGASGANVLTF,TGCAGCTTTGCAAGACAGGGGGCTTCTGGGGCCAACGTCCTGACTTTC
.,TRBJ1-1,TRBV6-2/TRBV6-3,.,CASRLEGTEAFF,TGTGCCAGCAGGCTAGAGGGAACTGAAGCTTTCTTT
.,TRBJ1-5,TRBV12-3/TRBV12-4,TRBD1,CASSLGTGPQPQHF,TGTGCCAGCAGTTTAGGGACAGGGCCTCAGCCCCAGCATTTT
few,TRBJ2-5,TRBV20-1,TRBD1,CSARDPGQGQETQYF,TGCAGTGCTAGGGACCCGGGACAGGGCCAAGAGACCCAGTACTTC
.,TRBJ2-7,TRBV7-2,TRBD1,CASSKRTGAYEQYF,TGTGCCAGCAGCAAAAGGACAGGGGCCTACGAGCAGTACTTC
.,TRBJ2-7,TRBV4-1,TRBD2,CASSRSSGSGGDEQYF,TGCGCCAGCAGCCGATCCTCCGGGAGCGGGGGCGACGAGCAGTACTTC
.,TRBJ2-1,TRBV7-7,TRBD2,CASSLAGTTSSEQFF,TGTGCTAGCAGCTTAGCCGGGACTACCAGCAGTGAGCAGTTCTTC